This paragraph covers one T cell receptor beta chain sequence. The authors amplified TCR beta CDR3 regions from RNA transcripts. Second-round multiplex PCR followed a first-round RT-PCR using HTBI primers. TCRdb reanalysed the multiplex PCR reads using MiXCR and keeps one entry per CDR3 protein. There are 650,000 to 900,000 distinct CDR3 sequences in the sample; 35% to 50% occur only once, and about 40% lies in the top ten. CDR3 length equals 14 residues. Per germline, CDR1 SGDLS and CDR2 YYNGEE. PBMCs were isolated from an approximately 9.4 ml sample of fresh peripheral blood. This record comes from a study of Graves' ophthalmopathy and Graves' hyperthyroidism.

This rearrangement joins TRBV9 to TRBJ2-7, with D unclear. The last part of the DNA fits TRBJ2-1 better; the J call may be wrong. The receptor was isolated from an adult man with Graves' ophthalmopathy. Sequencing used peripheral blood. CDR3 nucleotide sequence: TGTGCCAGCAGCGTATCCGGTTCCTACAATGAGCAGTTCTTC. Its protein is CASSVSGSYNEQFF.